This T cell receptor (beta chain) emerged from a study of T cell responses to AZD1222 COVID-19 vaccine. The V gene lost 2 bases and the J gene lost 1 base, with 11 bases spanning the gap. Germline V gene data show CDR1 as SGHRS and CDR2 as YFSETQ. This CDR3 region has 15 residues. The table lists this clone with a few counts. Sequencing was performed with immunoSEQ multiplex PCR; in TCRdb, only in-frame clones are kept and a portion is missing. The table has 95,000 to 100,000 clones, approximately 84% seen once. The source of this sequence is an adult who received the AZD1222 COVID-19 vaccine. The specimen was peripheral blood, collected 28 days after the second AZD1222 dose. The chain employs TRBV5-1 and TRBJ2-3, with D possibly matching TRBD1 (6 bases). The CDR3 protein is CASSFGTIRTDTQYF. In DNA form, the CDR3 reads TGCGCCAGCAGCTTCGGGACAATACGCACAGATACGCAGTATTTT. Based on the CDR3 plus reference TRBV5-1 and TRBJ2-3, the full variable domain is KAGVTQTPRYLIKTRGQQVTLSCSPISGHRSVSWYQQTPGQGLQFLFEYFSETQRNKGNFPGRFSGRQFSNSRSEMNVSTLELGDSALYLCASSFGTIRTDTQYFGPGTRLTVL.